Listed below are T cell receptor beta chains from one sample, sequenced in a study of cytomegalovirus exposure and HLA in healthy donors. Some clones are missing from TCRdb's copy, which holds only in-frame ones; the method was immunoSEQ multiplex PCR. In the table there are approximately 110,000 clones, under 85% of which are singletons. The sample consisted of PBMCs. The receptors here all came from a human donor in good health. Both conserved end residues are part of each CDR3. The D gene is left open where the match is weak. Clone sizes are given selectively: once, few, many, or a class where the clone is expanded.

D: -; length: 11; V: TRBV6-1; size: -; J: TRBJ2-2; CDR3: CASGGPGELFF; DNA: TGTGCCAGCGGAGGGCCCGGGGAGCTGTTTTTT
D: TRBD1; length: 15; V: TRBV19; size: -; J: TRBJ2-5; CDR3: CASTGPGQGIREQYF; DNA: TGTGCCAGTACGGGTCCGGGACAGGGAATTCGGGAGCAGTACTTC
D: -; length: 14; V: TRBV27; size: -; J: TRBJ2-2; CDR3: CASSLDRNTGELFF; DNA: TGTGCCAGCAGTCTGGACAGGAACACCGGGGAGCTGTTTTTT
D: TRBD2; length: 15; V: TRBV10-3; size: -; J: TRBJ2-7; CDR3: CAISELTSGRWEQYF; DNA: TGTGCCATCAGTGAGTTGACTAGCGGGAGATGGGAGCAGTACTTC
D: -; length: 15; V: TRBV2; size: -; J: TRBJ2-1; CDR3: CASSERPSSYNEQFF; DNA: TGTGCCAGCAGTGAACGGCCTAGCTCCTACAATGAGCAGTTCTTC
D: -; length: 14; V: TRBV27; size: -; J: TRBJ2-7; CDR3: CASSLSRSYYEQYF; DNA: TGTGCCAGCAGTTTATCGCGGTCTTATTACGAGCAGTACTTC
D: -; length: 15; V: TRBV19; size: -; J: TRBJ2-6; CDR3: CASSIRSSGANVLTF; DNA: TGTGCCAGTAGTATAAGGAGCTCTGGGGCCAACGTCCTGACTTTC
D: -; length: 15; V: TRBV9; size: -; J: TRBJ2-7; CDR3: CASSTRGQESYEQYF; DNA: TGTGCCAGCAGCACCCGCGGGCAGGAGAGCTACGAGCAGTACTTC
D: -; length: 15; V: TRBV9; size: few; J: TRBJ2-5; CDR3: CASSVSTSMRETQYF; DNA: TGTGCCAGCAGCGTAAGTACCTCAATGAGAGAGACCCAGTACTTC
D: TRBD1; length: 14; V: TRBV29-1; size: once; J: TRBJ1-3; CDR3: CSGSDRAAGNTIYF; DNA: TGCAGCGGGAGCGACAGGGCGGCTGGAAACACCATATATTTT
D: -; length: 13; V: TRBV18; size: -; J: TRBJ2-7; CDR3: CASSPGQHYEQYF; DNA: TGTGCCAGCTCGCCGGGACAACACTACGAGCAGTACTTC
D: -; length: 12; V: TRBV5-1; size: -; J: TRBJ1-6; CDR3: CASSLPGSPLHF; DNA: TGCGCCAGCAGCCTTCCGGGATCACCCCTCCACTTT
D: TRBD1; length: 17; V: TRBV7-9; size: -; J: TRBJ2-6; CDR3: CASSYRQGAVGANVLTF; DNA: TGTGCCAGCAGCTACCGACAGGGGGCTGTGGGGGCCAACGTCCTGACTTTC
D: -; length: 14; V: TRBV5-4; size: -; J: TRBJ1-2; CDR3: CASSLVTGTYGYTF; DNA: TGTGCCAGCAGCTTGGTCACAGGTACCTATGGCTACACCTTC
D: TRBD1; length: 14; V: TRBV28; size: few; J: TRBJ2-1; CDR3: CASSLGQGDNEQFF; DNA: TGTGCCAGCAGTTTAGGACAGGGGGACAATGAGCAGTTCTTC
D: TRBD1; length: 14; V: TRBV2; size: -; J: TRBJ1-1; CDR3: CASTKTGADTEAFF; DNA: TGTGCCAGCACAAAGACAGGGGCGGACACTGAAGCTTTCTTT
D: TRBD2; length: 16; V: TRBV2; size: -; J: TRBJ2-1; CDR3: CASSVSGTSGANEQFF; DNA: TGTGCCAGCAGCGTTTCCGGGACTAGCGGGGCCAATGAGCAGTTCTTC
D: -; length: 14; V: TRBV28; size: -; J: TRBJ2-7; CDR3: CASSLGGLSYEQYF; DNA: TGTGCCAGCAGTCTCGGTGGGCTCAGCTACGAGCAGTACTTC
D: TRBD1; length: 13; V: TRBV27; size: -; J: TRBJ2-6; CDR3: CASGQGGRSVLTF; DNA: TGTGCCAGCGGACAGGGAGGAAGGAGCGTCCTGACTTTC
D: -; length: 13; V: TRBV9; size: -; J: TRBJ1-1; CDR3: CASSVEGGTEAFF; DNA: TGTGCCAGCAGCGTAGAAGGCGGCACTGAAGCTTTCTTT
D: -; length: 15; V: TRBV10-3; size: -; J: TRBJ2-2; CDR3: CAPLPGKFQAGELFF; DNA: TGTGCCCCCCTACCCGGAAAATTTCAGGCCGGGGAGCTGTTTTTT
D: TRBD1; length: 13; V: TRBV6-6; size: -; J: TRBJ1-5; CDR3: CASSGTDNQPQHF; DNA: TGTGCCAGCAGCGGGACAGACAATCAGCCCCAGCATTTT
D: -; length: 15; V: TRBV5-1; size: -; J: TRBJ2-7; CDR3: CASSLGDGSSYEQYF; DNA: TGCGCCAGCAGCTTGGGGGACGGGAGCTCCTACGAGCAGTACTTC
D: -; length: 16; V: TRBV19; size: -; J: TRBJ1-3; CDR3: CASSMNWRRSGNTIYF; DNA: TGTGCCAGTAGTATGAACTGGAGACGCTCTGGAAACACCATATATTTT
D: TRBD1; length: 14; V: TRBV10-1; size: -; J: TRBJ1-1; CDR3: CASSEGTGGTEAFF; DNA: TGCGCCAGCAGTGAGGGTACAGGGGGCACTGAAGCTTTCTTT
D: -; length: 13; V: TRBV28; size: -; J: TRBJ2-7; CDR3: CASSFLGLYEQYF; DNA: TGTGCCAGCAGTTTTTTGGGGCTCTACGAGCAGTACTTC
D: TRBD2; length: 16; V: TRBV5-1; size: -; J: TRBJ2-1; CDR3: CASSLGVAGGPDEQFF; DNA: TGCGCCAGCAGCTTGGGAGTAGCGGGAGGGCCCGATGAGCAGTTCTTC
D: TRBD1; length: 16; V: TRBV7-9; size: -; J: TRBJ2-7; CDR3: CASSLSGTGTPYEQYF; DNA: TGTGCCAGCAGTCTTTCGGGGACAGGGACCCCCTACGAGCAGTACTTC
D: -; length: 12; V: TRBV7-9; size: -; J: TRBJ1-1; CDR3: CASSRGNTEAFF; DNA: TGTGCCAGCAGCAGGGGGAACACTGAAGCTTTCTTT
D: -; length: 15; V: TRBV11-3; size: -; J: TRBJ2-2; CDR3: CASSPPVQGFGELFF; DNA: TGTGCCAGCAGCCCGCCCGTACAGGGTTTTGGGGAGCTGTTTTTT
D: TRBD2; length: 16; V: TRBV11-3; size: -; J: TRBJ2-5; CDR3: CASSPGGGRMGETQYF; DNA: TGTGCCAGCAGCCCGGGGGGGGGACGGATGGGAGAGACCCAGTACTTC
D: TRBD2; length: 15; V: TRBV7-9; size: -; J: TRBJ2-7; CDR3: CASSLALAGNDEQYF; DNA: TGTGCCAGCAGCTTAGCACTAGCGGGTAACGACGAGCAGTACTTC
D: -; length: 13; V: TRBV7-9; size: -; J: TRBJ2-7; CDR3: CSSSSRGPYEQYF; DNA: TGTTCCAGCAGCTCGCGGGGTCCCTACGAGCAGTACTTC
D: TRBD1; length: 14; V: TRBV5-1; size: once; J: TRBJ2-5; CDR3: CASSPGQPQETQYF; DNA: TGCGCCAGCAGCCCGGGACAGCCTCAAGAGACCCAGTACTTC
D: -; length: 14; V: TRBV19; size: -; J: TRBJ2-5; CDR3: CASSPQGRRETQYF; DNA: TGTGCCAGTAGTCCACAGGGTCGTAGGGAGACCCAGTACTTC
D: -; length: 13; V: TRBV2; size: -; J: TRBJ1-2; CDR3: CASSEALEYGYTF; DNA: TGTGCCAGCAGTGAAGCGCTAGAGTATGGCTACACCTTC
D: -; length: 13; V: TRBV5-1; size: -; J: TRBJ1-1; CDR3: CASEIVPGTEAFF; DNA: TGCGCCAGCGAGATCGTCCCGGGAACTGAAGCTTTCTTT
D: TRBD1; length: 16; V: TRBV7-2; size: -; J: TRBJ2-5; CDR3: CASSLTRTGVQETQYF; DNA: TGTGCCAGCAGCCTCACAAGGACAGGGGTACAAGAGACCCAGTACTTC
D: TRBD2; length: 15; V: TRBV5-1; size: -; J: TRBJ2-2; CDR3: CARAPGSGTAGELFF; DNA: TGCGCCAGAGCCCCGGGTAGCGGGACTGCCGGGGAGCTGTTTTTT
D: -; length: 14; V: TRBV9; size: -; J: TRBJ2-2; CDR3: CASSATSNTGELFF; DNA: TGTGCCAGCAGCGCGACTTCGAACACCGGGGAGCTGTTTTTT
D: TRBD1; length: 15; V: TRBV19; size: -; J: TRBJ1-5; CDR3: CASTGDRYSNQPQHF; DNA: TGTGCCAGTACCGGGGACAGATATAGCAATCAGCCCCAGCATTTT
D: -; length: 14; V: TRBV18; size: -; J: TRBJ2-7; CDR3: CASSQRQDTYEQYF; DNA: TGTGCCAGCTCACAGAGACAGGATACCTACGAGCAGTACTTC
D: TRBD2; length: 18; V: TRBV19; size: few; J: TRBJ2-2; CDR3: CASSGRTSGRYRTGELFF; DNA: TGTGCCAGTAGTGGGCGGACTAGCGGGAGATATAGGACCGGGGAGCTGTTTTTT
D: TRBD1; length: 15; V: TRBV5-1; size: -; J: TRBJ2-1; CDR3: CASSLGQGSYNEQFF; DNA: TGCGCCAGCAGCTTGGGACAGGGGTCCTACAATGAGCAGTTCTTC
D: TRBD1; length: 16; V: TRBV10-3; size: -; J: TRBJ2-7; CDR3: CAIRESTGGESREQYF; DNA: TGTGCCATCAGGGAGAGTACAGGGGGCGAGAGTAGGGAGCAGTACTTC
D: TRBD1; length: 13; V: TRBV13; size: -; J: TRBJ1-1; CDR3: CAGKGQDNTEAFF; DNA: TGTGCCGGGAAGGGACAGGATAACACTGAAGCTTTCTTT
D: -; length: 14; V: TRBV18; size: -; J: TRBJ1-5; CDR3: CASSPPDSGGPQHF; DNA: TGTGCCAGCTCACCACCCGACAGTGGCGGGCCCCAGCATTTT
D: TRBD1; length: 15; V: TRBV2; size: -; J: TRBJ2-3; CDR3: CASRSGTGAVDTQYF; DNA: TGTGCCAGCAGATCCGGGACAGGGGCCGTGGATACGCAGTATTTT
D: TRBD2; length: 16; V: TRBV7-8; size: once; J: TRBJ2-1; CDR3: CASFRRNREGDNEQFF; DNA: TGTGCCAGCTTCCGGAGAAATCGGGAGGGAGACAATGAGCAGTTCTTC
D: TRBD2; length: 19; V: TRBV28; size: -; J: TRBJ2-1; CDR3: CASSPSGLAGFPSYNEQFF; DNA: TGTGCCAGCAGTCCCTCGGGACTAGCGGGATTCCCCTCCTACAATGAGCAGTTCTTC
D: TRBD1; length: 14; V: TRBV5-4; size: many; J: TRBJ1-2; CDR3: CASSLLDRVGGYTF; DNA: TGTGCCAGCAGCTTACTCGACAGGGTAGGGGGCTACACCTTC
D: -; length: 14; V: TRBV18; size: -; J: TRBJ2-7; CDR3: CASSPGAGTYEQYF; DNA: TGTGCCAGCTCACCAGGGGCAGGAACCTACGAGCAGTACTTC
D: TRBD1; length: 14; V: TRBV7-2; size: -; J: TRBJ2-7; CDR3: CASSPDRGPYEQYF; DNA: TGTGCCAGCAGCCCAGACAGGGGTCCCTACGAGCAGTACTTC